This TCR beta chain originates from a study of blood T cells in healthy people across ages. The CDR3 contains 19 residues. The J segment lost 4 bases and the V segment lost 1 base, leaving 13 bases of the junction unmatched. PCR was performed a second time for 7 to 11 cycles using a sample-barcoded 5' primer and a J-beta primer mix. One entry per CDR3 protein results from TCRdb running MiXCR on the 5' RACE reads. In the table there are over a million distinct CDR3 sequences, 35% to 45% of which are singletons. The source material was blood. The sequence was collected from a woman between 18 and 30 years old in good health. V gene TRBV12-3 or TRBV12-4 combines with J gene TRBJ2-3, with 11 bases lining up with TRBD2. This CDR3 is CASSLETSGARTSADTQYF. For the CDR3, the DNA is TGTGCCAGCAGTTTAGAGACTAGCGGGGCCCGAACTAGCGCAGATACGCAGTATTTT.